Below are 12 T cell receptor beta chains sequenced from a single sample in a study of T cell responses to AZD1222 COVID-19 vaccine. Only in-frame clones appear in the TCRdb table, and some are missing; sequencing was by immunoSEQ multiplex PCR. The profile shows 80,000 or so clones, about 92% of them singletons. Specimen: peripheral blood, collected 28 days after the second AZD1222 dose. The receptors stem from an adult who received the AZD1222 COVID-19 vaccine.

The gene calls are TRBV25-1 and TRBJ1-5, with 9 bases that match TRBD1. The CDR3 totals 15 residues. V was clipped by 4 bases and J by 6 bases; unmatched bases: 7. The V gene's germline CDR1 is MGHDK and CDR2 SYGVNS. This CDR3 reads CASSGGTGWAQPQHF. CDR3 coding DNA: TGTGCCAGCAGTGGCGGGACAGGGTGGGCTCAGCCCCAGCATTTT.

The rearrangement links TRBV10-3 to TRBJ2-1; 11 bases align to TRBD2. CDR1 is ENHRY and CDR2 is SYGVKD in the germline V gene. The junction had 11 bases not matched to a gene; V was cut back by 9 bases and J by 7 bases. The CDR3 is 15 amino acids. CDR3 amino acids: CAMEGSGTSGNEQFF. DNA for the CDR3: TGTGCCATGGAGGGTTCCGGGACTAGCGGTAATGAGCAGTTCTTC.

This clone occurred once. The DNA for the CDR3 is TGTGCTAGTGGTTTGGGGTCGACAGTTTACAATGAGCAGTTCTTC. Amino acids: CASGLGSTVYNEQFF. J is TRBJ2-1 and V is TRBV12-5; weak D call: TRBD1 (5 bases). The CDR3 sequence is 15 residues long. From germline, CDR1 is LGHNT and CDR2 FRNRAP. V was cut by 1 base and J by 4 bases, with 11 bases left in between.

The chain recombines TRBV28 with TRBJ1-2; 7 nucleotides align to TRBD1. V shed 3 bases and J 2 bases; nucleotides not matched to a gene: 3. Germline CDR1 is MDHEN and CDR2 is SYDVKM. The CDR3 is made up of 14 amino acids. The CDR3 nucleotides are TGTGCCAGCAGTTTTGGGACAGCCAACTATGGCTACACCTTC. Translated, it gives CASSFGTANYGYTF.

The chain recombines TRBV28 with TRBJ2-5; the match to TRBD2 covers 8 bases. The CDR3 length is 13 residues. The germline gives CDR1 MDHEN, CDR2 SYDVKM. Unmatched junction bases numbered 5, after V lost 7 bases and J lost 4 bases. CDR3 protein: CASTRGGLETQYF. CDR3 DNA sequence: TGTGCCAGCACTCGGGGGGGGTTAGAGACCCAGTACTTC.

This chain links TRBV5-4 with TRBJ2-7; 7 bases align to TRBD1. The germline gives CDR1 SGHNT, CDR2 YYREEE (reference sequence). J was trimmed by 2 bases and V by 4 bases; bases with no gene match: 6. This CDR3 has 14 residues. The CDR3 reads CASSPTTGPYEQYF. DNA of the CDR3: TGTGCCAGCAGCCCCACGACAGGGCCCTACGAGCAGTACTTC.

Here the CDR3 reads CASSQEDRNTEAFF. The CDR3 nucleotides are TGTGCCAGCAGCCAAGAGGACAGGAACACTGAAGCTTTCTTT. The chain joins TRBV4-2 to TRBJ1-1; D possibly corresponds to TRBD1 (6 bases). V lost 0 bases and J lost 1, with 6 bases in between. CDR1 LGHNA and CDR2 YNFKEQ come from the germline V gene. The CDR3 covers 14 residues.

This clone was recorded only once. The V gene is TRBV12-5, the J gene TRBJ2-7; 10 bases are a match to TRBD1. V was clipped by 4 bases and J by 3 bases; unmatched bases: 6. The germline gives CDR1 LGHNT, CDR2 FRNRAP. CDR3 length equals 15 residues. The chain's CDR3 is CASGSGQGGVYEQYF. Here the CDR3 DNA reads TGTGCTAGTGGTTCCGGACAGGGGGGAGTCTACGAGCAGTACTTC.

This chain joins TRBV6-5 and TRBJ2-3; the match to TRBD2 covers 8 bases. From germline, CDR1 is MNHEY and CDR2 SVGAGI. V shed 5 bases and J 4 bases; nucleotides not matched to a gene: 5. CDR3 length equals 14 residues. The CDR3 sequence is CASSQGLEADTQYF. CDR3 bases: TGTGCCAGCAGTCAGGGACTAGAGGCAGATACGCAGTATTTT.

CDR3 amino acids: CASSPFLVTARPEQYF. CDR3 coding DNA: TGTGCCAGCAGCCCGTTCCTCGTTACGGCCCGACCCGAGCAGTACTTC. This rearrangement joins TRBV3-1 (or the pseudogene TRBV3-2) to TRBJ2-7, with D uncertain. V lost 4 bases and J lost 6, with 22 bases in between. The V gene's germline CDR1 is LGHDT and CDR2 YNNKEL (reference sequence). The CDR3 extends over 16 amino acids.

The chain joins TRBV9 to TRBJ1-1; a weak D match, TRBD1 (6 bases). Trimming took off 1 base at V and 4 bases at J, with 11 bases between the two ends. The V gene's germline CDR1 is SGDLS and CDR2 YYNGEE. The CDR3 is 14 amino acids. In DNA, the CDR3 is TGTGCCAGCAGCGTACCCGGACAGTCCACTGAAGCTTTCTTT. Translation: CASSVPGQSTEAFF.

The CDR3 here is CASSLRRPGSGYNEKLFF. DNA of the CDR3: TGTGCCAGCAGTTTAAGGCGCCCGGGCAGCGGCTATAATGAAAAACTGTTTTTT. The chain links TRBV27 to TRBJ1-4, with unresolved D. The CDR3 contains 18 residues. Germline values: CDR1 MNHEY, CDR2 SMNVEV (reference sequence). V was cut by 2 bases and J by 4 bases, with 20 bases left in between.